One sample yielded the 20 T cell receptor beta chains listed below, sequenced in a study of blood T cell repertoires in COVID-19. The assay was immunoSEQ multiplex PCR, and TCRdb's table has in-frame clones only and misses some. Of approximately 360,000 clones listed, roughly 87% were seen once; the top ten hold about 5%. Sequencing used PBMCs or T cells enriched from blood (not recorded which). The source of these receptors is a woman aged 45-65 years who had recovered from COVID-19.

The genes are TRBV9 and TRBJ2-1; no clear D. The V gene's germline CDR1 is SGDLS and CDR2 YYNGEE. Trimming pared 0 bases from V and 7 bases from J, leaving 14 bases between. The CDR3 sequence is 15 residues long. The CDR3 sequence: CASSVGIARLNEQFF. The CDR3 DNA reads TGTGCCAGCAGCGTAGGAATAGCTCGCCTGAATGAGCAGTTCTTC.

V is TRBV7-2 and J is TRBJ1-3, with 9 bases aligning to TRBD1. In germline, CDR1 is SGHTA, CDR2 FQGNSA. The CDR3 is 16 residues long. V was clipped by 4 bases and J by 0 bases; unmatched bases: 4. CDR3 amino acids: CASSSKTGGSGNTIYF. As DNA, the CDR3 is TGTGCCAGCAGCTCTAAGACAGGGGGCTCTGGAAACACCATATATTTT.

The rearrangement joins TRBV29-1 to TRBJ1-3, with D perhaps matching TRBD1 (6 bases). Trimming shortened V by 5 bases and J by 4 bases, and 6 bases separated the two germline ends. The germline V gene encodes CDR1 SQVTM and CDR2 ANQGSEA. The CDR3 is made up of 11 amino acids. The CDR3 sequence: CSVQGGNTIYF. CDR3 nucleotides: TGCAGCGTTCAGGGGGGAAACACCATATATTTT.

This chain connects TRBV7-2 to TRBJ1-2; D not certain. The CDR3 runs to 14 residues. Trimming cost V 1 base and J 4 bases, with 10 bases left between them. CDR1 and CDR2 from the germline V gene are SGHTA and FQGNSA. Here the CDR3 DNA reads TGTGCCAGCAGCTTAGGGCAGGCCTCCTATGGCTACACCTTC. Its translation: CASSLGQASYGYTF.

This chain joins TRBV9 and TRBJ1-4; D is unclear. Deletions cut 2 bases from V and 0 bases from J, with 8 bases between. Germline assignment: CDR1 SGDLS and CDR2 YYNGEE. This CDR3 has 15 residues. The CDR3 nucleotides are TGTGCCAGCAGCGTTGGGCCTGCAACTAATGAAAAACTGTTTTTT. It translates to CASSVGPATNEKLFF.

The rearrangement links TRBV19 to TRBJ1-4, with D possibly TRBD1 on 5 matching bases. Looked up from germline, CDR1 is LNHDA and CDR2 is SQIVND (reference sequence). Trimming took off 3 bases at V and 5 bases at J, with 16 bases between the two ends. CDR3 length equals 16 residues. CDR3 protein: CASSIQGTTSNEKLFF. The CDR3, as DNA: TGTGCCAGTAGTATTCAGGGTACTACCTCAAATGAAAAACTGTTTTTT. The variable domain in full, completed from reference TRBV19 and TRBJ1-4, reads DGGITQSPKYLFRKEGQNVTLSCEQNLNHDAMYWYRQDPGQGLRLIYYSQIVNDFQKGDIAEGYSVSREKKESFPLTVTSAQKNPTAFYLCASSIQGTTSNEKLFFGSGTQLSVL.

V is TRBV18 and J is TRBJ2-7, with TRBD2 matching 7 bases. The CDR3 runs to 18 residues. CDR1 and CDR2 (germline): KGHSH, LQKENI. The V segment lost 6 bases and the J segment 4 bases; nucleotides outside the gene matches: 21. CDR3 loop: CASSYPTETGLWSYEQYF. CDR3 coding DNA: TGTGCCAGCTCTTATCCGACGGAGACGGGACTATGGTCTTACGAGCAGTACTTC.

The chain recombines TRBV5-4 with TRBJ1-6; D is unresolved. The CDR3 consists of 15 residues. V shed 1 base and J shed 2 bases, with 7 bases lying between them. The germline gives CDR1 SGHNT, CDR2 YYREEE (reference sequence). CDR3 DNA sequence: TGTGCCAGCAGCTTGACGAGGGCCTATAATTCACCCCTCCACTTT. Its protein is CASSLTRAYNSPLHF.

This chain links TRBV4-3 with TRBJ1-3, with D unresolved. Trimming took off 0 bases at V and 0 bases at J, with 12 bases between the two ends. Germline CDR1 and CDR2: LGHNA and YSLEER. The CDR3 consists of 17 residues. The CDR3: CASSQDIPLSSGNTIYF. The DNA of the CDR3 is TGCGCCAGCAGCCAAGATATTCCCCTAAGCTCTGGAAACACCATATATTTT.

The chain is built from TRBV4-2 and TRBJ1-3; D gene ambiguous. Per the germline V gene, CDR1 is LGHNA and CDR2 is YNFKEQ. Trimming stripped 0 bases from V and 0 bases from J, with 12 bases between. The CDR3 is made up of 17 amino acids. The DNA for the CDR3 is TGTGCCAGCAGCCAAGAAATCGGAGCGAGCTCTGGAAACACCATATATTTT. Translation: CASSQEIGASSGNTIYF.

The chain recombines TRBV7-2 with TRBJ2-5; 15 bases are a match to TRBD2. With 5 bases clipped from V and 5 bases from J, the junction kept 12 bases outside the gene matches. The length of the CDR3 is 18 residues. The germline V gene encodes CDR1 SGHTA and CDR2 FQGNSA. CDR3 amino acids: CASSPRTSGGAGYETQYF. The CDR3 DNA reads TGTGCCAGCAGCCCCAGGACTAGCGGGGGGGCCGGGTATGAGACCCAGTACTTC.

The chain employs TRBV7-9 and TRBJ1-1; TRBD1 aligns across 8 bases. Germline assignment: CDR1 SEHNR and CDR2 FQNEAQ (reference sequence). The CDR3 is 14 amino acids. Trimming took 5 bases from V and 3 from J; bases not matched to a gene: 5. CDR3 residues: CASSQGAGDTEAFF. Here the CDR3 DNA reads TGTGCCAGCAGCCAGGGGGCCGGGGACACTGAAGCTTTCTTT.

This rearrangement joins TRBV7-2 to TRBJ1-4; D might be TRBD1 (6 bases). V shed 5 bases and J shed 5 bases, with 15 bases lying between them. The CDR3 has 15 amino acids. Germline-derived CDR1 and CDR2 are SGHTA and FQGNSA. DNA for the CDR3: TGTGCCAGCAGCAAACAGAGAGACAGGAATGAAAAACTGTTTTTT. Protein: CASSKQRDRNEKLFF.

This chain connects TRBV19 to TRBJ1-6; no firm D call. Germline CDR1 LNHDA, CDR2 SQIVND (reference sequence). CDR3 length equals 14 residues. The V end was cut by 4 bases, the J end by 0 bases, with 4 bases between. CDR3 sequence: CASSKSSYNSPLHF. CDR3 nucleotide sequence: TGTGCCAGTAGTAAGAGCTCCTATAATTCACCCCTCCACTTT. The whole variable domain, remainder taken from reference TRBV19 and TRBJ1-6, is DGGITQSPKYLFRKEGQNVTLSCEQNLNHDAMYWYRQDPGQGLRLIYYSQIVNDFQKGDIAEGYSVSREKKESFPLTVTSAQKNPTAFYLCASSKSSYNSPLHFGNGTRLTVT.

The chain joins TRBV24-1 to TRBJ2-5; no firm D call. The CDR3 is made up of 12 amino acids. In germline, CDR1 is KGHDR, CDR2 SFDVKD. V was clipped by 6 bases and J by 7 bases, with 11 bases between them. The CDR3 nucleotides are TGTGCCACCAGTTCAGGTGTTGGGACCCAGTACTTC. The encoded protein is CATSSGVGTQYF.

The chain links TRBV7-2 to TRBJ2-3; D is unresolved. This CDR3 is 14 amino acids long. V was cut by 4 bases and J by 2 bases, with 10 bases left in between. CDR1 SGHTA and CDR2 FQGNSA come from the germline V gene. In DNA form, the CDR3 reads TGTGCCAGCAGCTACAGTCGGCTCACAGATACGCAGTATTTT. Translated: CASSYSRLTDTQYF.

V gene TRBV6-6 combines with J gene TRBJ2-5; 8 bases fit TRBD1. Germline V gene sequence: CDR1 MNHNY, CDR2 SVGAGI (reference sequence). V lost 6 bases to trimming and J lost 6 bases; unmatched junction nucleotides: 12. The CDR3 extends over 15 amino acids. CDR3 bases: TGTGCCAGCAGCCCACTCTCAGGGGGCGGGAAGACCCAGTACTTC. The encoded protein is CASSPLSGGGKTQYF.

The chain combines TRBV27 with TRBJ1-5, with D maybe TRBD1 (6 bases). Per germline, CDR1 MNHEY and CDR2 SMNVEV (reference sequence). Trimming took 4 bases from V and 3 from J, leaving 7 bases between them. The CDR3 is made up of 13 amino acids. The CDR3 here is CASSSGVNQPQHF. The CDR3 coding sequence is TGTGCCAGCAGTTCAGGGGTCAATCAGCCCCAGCATTTT.

DNA for the CDR3: TGTGCCAGCAGCTTGCAAAGCGGGGGAGGAGATACGCAGTATTTT. It yields the protein CASSLQSGGGDTQYF. The chain carries TRBV11-2 and TRBJ2-3; 8 bases fit TRBD2. After removal of 3 bases from V and 5 bases from J, the junction contained 7 bases not matched to a gene. The V gene's germline CDR1 is SGHAT and CDR2 FQNNGV. The CDR3 covers 15 residues.

The chain is built from TRBV5-4 and TRBJ1-2; 8 bases agree with TRBD1. Germline trimming cut 0 bases from V and 3 bases from J; bases unmatched to any gene: 1. The CDR3 length is 14 residues. The V gene's germline CDR1 is SGHNT and CDR2 YYREEE (reference sequence). The CDR3 coding sequence is TGTGCCAGCAGCTTGGGGGACAGGCACTATGGCTACACCTTC. It is translated as CASSLGDRHYGYTF.